The 31 T cell receptor beta chains below all came from one sample that was sequenced in a study of blood T cell repertoires in COVID-19. Generated by immunoSEQ multiplex PCR, the TCRdb table keeps only in-frame clones and is missing some. This table has 150,000 to 200,000 clones, about 85% appearing once. Sequencing was performed on peripheral blood. These TCRs come from a man aged 55 to 70 with active or convalescent COVID-19.

The chain couples TRBV5-1 to TRBJ2-1; 10 nucleotides align to TRBD2. Germline CDR1 is SGHRS and CDR2 is YFSETQ. The CDR3 covers 14 residues. Trimming cost V 4 bases and J 9 bases; bases outside gene matches: 7. The CDR3 coding sequence is TGCGCCAGCAGCCAAAGCGGGGGGGCCGGTGAGCAGTTCTTC. Translating it yields CASSQSGGAGEQFF.

This rearrangement joins TRBV6-2 or TRBV6-3 to TRBJ1-5; possible D gene TRBD1, 6 bases. Germline V CDR1 and CDR2: MNHEY, SVGEGT. V lost 2 bases, J lost 1 base, and 15 bases lay in between. The CDR3 runs to 17 residues. CDR3 protein: CASSYVIRQVSNQPQHF. DNA of the CDR3: TGTGCCAGCAGTTACGTGATTAGACAGGTCAGCAATCAGCCCCAGCATTTT.

This clone was counted a few times. J is TRBJ2-3 and V is TRBV11-1; tentatively, D is TRBD2 (6 bases). Germline assignment: CDR1 SGHAT and CDR2 FQDESV (reference sequence). V was shortened by 1 base and J by 2 bases, with 13 bases between the two germline ends. The CDR3 loop spans 16 amino acids. The CDR3 DNA reads TGTGCCAGCAGCTTAGGTCGGGACTCCAACACAGATACGCAGTATTTT. Translation: CASSLGRDSNTDTQYF.

V is TRBV21-1 and J is TRBJ2-5; TRBD1 is the table's D call and was not checked against the DNA. TRBV21-1 is described as a pseudogene. This CDR3 spans 16 amino acids. This CDR3 reads CASRPRLTGVVETQYF. The CDR3 DNA sequence: TGTGCCAGCAGGCCCCGCCTCACAGGGGTGGTGGAGACCCAGTACTTC.

The gene calls are TRBV10-3 and TRBJ1-2, with D unresolved. The CDR3 is 14 amino acids. V was trimmed by 4 bases and J by 2 bases, leaving 11 bases between them. The germline CDR1 and CDR2 sequences are ENHRY and SYGVKD. The CDR3 DNA sequence: TGTGCCATCAGTGGGGCGACCTTAAACTATGGCTACACCTTC. As protein: CAISGATLNYGYTF.

The J gene is TRBJ2-3, the V gene TRBV3-1 (or the pseudogene TRBV3-2); 9 nucleotides agree with TRBD2. The junction had 17 bases not matched to a gene; V was cut back by 5 bases and J by 14 bases. CDR1 is LGHDT, CDR2 YNNKEL, per germline (reference sequence). The CDR3 sequence is 15 residues long. CDR3 sequence: CASSTKLGIAGALYF. The CDR3, as DNA: TGTGCCAGCAGCACCAAGCTCGGAATAGCGGGGGCTTTGTATTTT.

The chain couples TRBV5-1 to TRBJ2-1; tentatively, D is TRBD1 (6 bases). The germline CDR1 and CDR2 sequences are SGHRS and YFSETQ. The V end was cut by 0 bases, the J end by 4 bases, with 11 bases between. There are 15 residues in the CDR3. In nucleotides, the CDR3 is TGCGCCAGCAGCTTGGTAGGACAGAGTTACAATGAGCAGTTCTTC. Its translation: CASSLVGQSYNEQFF.

CDR3 region: CASSQAGGRPTNEKLFF. The CDR3 DNA follows: TGCGCCAGCAGCCAAGCGGGGGGGAGGCCAACTAATGAAAAACTGTTTTTT. The chain carries TRBV4-1 and TRBJ1-4, with D possibly being TRBD1 (5 bases). Trimming left V 1 base short and J 0 bases short, with 12 bases between. CDR3 length: 17 amino acids. CDR1 is MGHRA and CDR2 is YSYEKL in the germline V gene.

This clone was seen a handful of times. The chain has TRBV3-1 (or the pseudogene TRBV3-2) and TRBJ2-7; D is ambiguous. Germline assignment: CDR1 LGHDT and CDR2 YNNKEL (reference sequence). V was shortened by 3 bases and J by 0 bases, with 12 bases between the two germline ends. The CDR3 loop spans 15 amino acids. In DNA, the CDR3 is TGTGCCAGCAGCCAGTCTTTTGTCAGCTCCTACGAGCAGTACTTC. It encodes CASSQSFVSSYEQYF.

This chain connects TRBV3-1 (or the pseudogene TRBV3-2) to TRBJ1-6; 7 bases are shared with TRBD1. This CDR3 contains 15 residues. Germline lookup yields CDR1 LGHDT and CDR2 YNNKEL (reference sequence). With V trimmed by 1 base and J by 10 bases, 7 bases remained unmatched. CDR3 residues: CASSQGQGGRSPLHF. CDR3 DNA: TGTGCCAGCAGCCAAGGACAGGGAGGACGATCACCCCTCCACTTT.

The chain couples TRBV3-1 (or the pseudogene TRBV3-2) to TRBJ1-6; D not resolved. The CDR3 contains 14 residues. Trimming pared 1 base from V and 5 bases from J, leaving 6 bases between. CDR1 and CDR2 (germline): LGHDT, YNNKEL (reference sequence). CDR3 protein: CASSQVSNNSPLHF. In nucleotides, the CDR3 is TGTGCCAGCAGCCAAGTATCTAATAATTCACCCCTCCACTTT.

This clone occurred a few times. The V and J genes are TRBV19 and TRBJ1-5, with D uncertain. Trimming left V 0 bases short and J 15 bases short, with 21 bases between. The CDR3 is 15 residues long. Germline values: CDR1 LNHDA, CDR2 SQIVND (reference sequence). In DNA, the CDR3 is TGTGCCAGTAGTATAGATCTATCTGGCAGGAGGTCCCGGCATTTT. Its translation is CASSIDLSGRRSRHF.

The chain is built from TRBV2 and TRBJ1-6; possibly TRBD1 for D (6 bases). V lost 6 bases, J lost 7 bases, and 7 bases lay in between. Germline V lookup: CDR1 SNHLY, CDR2 FYNNEI. The CDR3 length is 12 residues. DNA for the CDR3: TGTGCCAGCAGGACAGGAAATTCACCCCTCCACTTT. It translates to CASRTGNSPLHF. Full variable domain (missing parts from reference TRBV2 and TRBJ1-6): EPEVTQTPSHQVTQMGQEVILRCVPISNHLYFYWYRQILGQKVEFLVSFYNNEISEKSEIFDDQFSVERPDGSNFTLKIRSTKLEDSAMYFCASRTGNSPLHFGNGTRLTVT.

The chain carries TRBV7-9 and TRBJ1-4; 8 bases agree with TRBD1. Germline CDR1 is SEHNR and CDR2 is FQNEAQ (reference sequence). V lost 6 bases and J lost 3; bases outside the gene matches: 3. The CDR3 runs to 14 residues. The CDR3 region has the DNA TGTGCCAGCAGAGAGGACAGGGCTAATGAAAAACTGTTTTTT. This gives the protein CASREDRANEKLFF.

J is TRBJ1-3 and V is TRBV24-1, with D unresolved. The V and J ends lost 5 bases and 0 bases respectively, with 4 bases between them. The germline gives CDR1 KGHDR, CDR2 SFDVKD. There are 13 residues in the CDR3. CDR3 DNA sequence: TGTGCCACCAGTGCGCGCTCTGGAAACACCATATATTTT. This translates into CATSARSGNTIYF.

This clone has just one count. V and J are TRBV29-1 and TRBJ2-1, with D unclear. V was trimmed by 5 bases and J by 2 bases, leaving 10 bases between them. Germline assignment: CDR1 SQVTM and CDR2 ANQGSEA. This CDR3 is built from 13 residues. The CDR3 region has the DNA TGCAGCGTTTACCGGAGTCCCTACAATGAGCAGTTCTTC. Encoded protein: CSVYRSPYNEQFF.

This clone was found a few times. This rearrangement joins TRBV5-1 to TRBJ2-2, with D possibly matching TRBD1 (5 bases). The ends were cut back, 1 base at V and 1 base at J, with 8 bases in the middle. The CDR3 spans 15 residues. Germline-derived CDR1 and CDR2 are SGHRS and YFSETQ. The CDR3 spells CASSLWQGNTGELFF. The CDR3, as DNA: TGCGCCAGCAGCTTGTGGCAGGGGAACACCGGGGAGCTGTTTTTT.

The chain recombines TRBV24-1 with TRBJ1-1; 11 positions match TRBD1. The J segment lost 5 bases and the V segment lost 5 bases, leaving 6 bases of the junction unmatched. Germline lookup yields CDR1 KGHDR and CDR2 SFDVKD. The CDR3 contains 15 residues. The CDR3 bases are TGTGCCACCAGTGTGGACAGGGGGCAAAAAACTGAAGCTTTCTTT. Protein product: CATSVDRGQKTEAFF.

The chain links TRBV5-4 to TRBJ2-1; no clear D. The CDR3 extends over 13 amino acids. Germline CDR1 and CDR2: SGHNT and YYREEE (reference sequence). The V gene lost 4 bases and the J gene lost 8 bases, with 13 bases spanning the gap. In nucleotides, the CDR3 is TGTGCCAGCAGCCCCCGGTCCCAAGATGAGCAGTTCTTC. Its protein is CASSPRSQDEQFF.

V and J are TRBV5-1 and TRBJ1-1, with D unresolved. The CDR3 is made up of 14 amino acids. Trimming took off 0 bases at V and 6 bases at J, with 12 bases between the two ends. CDR1 is SGHRS and CDR2 is YFSETQ in the germline V gene. CDR3 in amino acids: CASSLVPGMAEAFF. Here the CDR3 DNA reads TGCGCCAGCAGCTTGGTACCAGGTATGGCTGAAGCTTTCTTT.

This chain links TRBV5-1 with TRBJ2-2; 7 bases line up with TRBD1. Germline values: CDR1 SGHRS, CDR2 YFSETQ. The ends lost 8 bases at V and 6 bases at J; junction bases unmatched: 10. CDR3 length: 14 amino acids. This chain's CDR3 is CASMTQGSSGELFF. The CDR3 DNA is TGCGCCAGTATGACACAGGGGAGTTCCGGGGAGCTGTTTTTT.

V usage is TRBV5-1 and J usage is TRBJ2-5; TRBD1 is a possible D gene (6 bases). Looked up from germline, CDR1 is SGHRS and CDR2 is YFSETQ. V was clipped by 4 bases and J by 5 bases, with 15 bases between them. This CDR3 contains 14 residues. The CDR3 loop is CASSPGQPWETQYF. The CDR3 bases are TGCGCCAGCAGCCCAGGACAGCCTTGGGAGACCCAGTACTTC.

The chain uses TRBV2 and TRBJ1-4; 7 bases map to TRBD1. The V gene's germline CDR1 is SNHLY and CDR2 FYNNEI. V dropped 6 bases and J dropped 7; count of bases not matched to a gene: 11. The CDR3 loop spans 15 amino acids. The CDR3 loop is CASRANSGGGEKLFF. The CDR3 DNA follows: TGTGCCAGCAGGGCTAACTCAGGGGGAGGTGAAAAACTGTTTTTT.

This chain uses TRBV14 with TRBJ1-5, with 7 bases that match TRBD1. The ends lost 7 bases at V and 5 bases at J; junction bases unmatched: 11. CDR1 is SGHDN, CDR2 FVKESK, per germline. The CDR3 has 15 amino acids. The CDR3 DNA reads as TGTGCCAGCATCCACCGGACAGGTTTATATCAGCCCCAGCATTTT. This translates into CASIHRTGLYQPQHF.

This clone occurred a few times. The chain has TRBV4-2 and TRBJ2-7; D remains ambiguous. In germline, CDR1 is LGHNA, CDR2 YNFKEQ. The CDR3 runs to 11 residues. V was cut by 0 bases and J by 7 bases, with 4 bases left in between. The CDR3 DNA follows: TGTGCCAGCAGCCAAGATCGGGAGCAGTACTTC. Amino acids: CASSQDREQYF.

This clone was picked up one time. The chain is built from TRBV7-9 and TRBJ1-1, with a possible D match to TRBD1 (5 bases). The CDR3 has 14 residues. The germline V gene encodes CDR1 SEHNR and CDR2 FQNEAQ (reference sequence). The germline V and J ends were trimmed by 8 bases and 0 bases, with 13 bases remaining between them. The CDR3 spells CASHQGNMNTEAFF. In nucleotides, the CDR3 is TGTGCCAGCCACCAGGGCAACATGAACACTGAAGCTTTCTTT. The full variable domain, with the rest looked up from reference TRBV7-9 and TRBJ1-1, is DTGVSQNPRHKITKRGQNVTFRCDPISEHNRLYWYRQTLGQGPEFLTYFQNEAQLEKSRLLSDRFSAERPKGSFSTLEIQRTEQGDSAMYLCASHQGNMNTEAFFGQGTRLTVV.

Only a few counts were recorded for this clone. The genes are TRBV3-1 (or the pseudogene TRBV3-2) and TRBJ1-1; possible D gene TRBD1, 6 bases. The CDR3 sequence is 15 residues long. V gave up 1 base and J gave up 0 bases, with 9 bases separating them. The germline V gene encodes CDR1 LGHDT and CDR2 YNNKEL (reference sequence). CDR3 DNA sequence: TGTGCCAGCAGCCAAGGGGCAGGGGTGAACACTGAAGCTTTCTTT. Translating gives CASSQGAGVNTEAFF.

The rearrangement links TRBV10-3 to TRBJ1-2, with 9 bases aligning to TRBD1. Losses at the gene ends were 5 bases for V and 4 bases for J; bases not matched to a gene: 5. CDR3 length: 14 residues. CDR1 and CDR2 from the germline V gene are ENHRY and SYGVKD. The CDR3 protein is CAISSGTGLYGYTF. The DNA of the CDR3 is TGTGCCATCAGTTCCGGGACAGGGCTCTATGGCTACACCTTC.

CDR3 in amino acids: CASRGVSGANVLTF. In DNA, the CDR3 is TGTGCCAGCAGGGGAGTTTCTGGGGCCAACGTCCTGACTTTC. The chain combines TRBV2 with TRBJ2-6; tentative D call: TRBD2 (5 bases). Germline-derived CDR1 and CDR2 are SNHLY and FYNNEI. This CDR3 is 14 amino acids long. The V and J ends lost 6 bases and 1 base respectively, with 7 bases between them.

The V call is TRBV7-9, the J call TRBJ1-2, with unresolved D. The CDR3 is made up of 12 amino acids. Per germline, CDR1 SEHNR and CDR2 FQNEAQ (reference sequence). V was shortened by 7 bases and J by 2 bases, with 8 bases between the two germline ends. CDR3 region: CASIRENYGYTF. DNA for the CDR3: TGTGCCAGCATCCGGGAGAACTATGGCTACACCTTC.

This chain joins TRBV4-2 and TRBJ1-1, with a weak D call TRBD1 (5 bases). The CDR3 runs to 14 residues. With 3 bases removed from V and 0 bases from J, the gap between germline ends came to 8 bases. CDR1 is LGHNA and CDR2 is YNFKEQ in the germline V gene. The CDR3 bases are TGTGCCAGCAGCCACAGGGATATGAACACTGAAGCTTTCTTT. It specifies CASSHRDMNTEAFF.